This TCR beta chain was retrieved from a study of T cells in Graves' hyperthyroidism and ophthalmopathy. This clonotype turned up a few times. Germline V lookup: CDR1 SEHNR, CDR2 FQNEAQ (reference sequence). Between the trimmed V and J ends, which lost 5 bases and 0 bases, there was a span of 20 bases. The CDR3 covers 18 residues. TCR beta CDR3 region amplification was performed from RNA transcripts. HTBI primers were the set used in a first-round RT-PCR of the TCR CDR3. TCRdb redid the calling of the multiplex PCR reads with MiXCR, one entry per CDR3 protein. The data hold about 400,000 distinct CDR3 sequences, with more than 13% observed a single time. Hyperthyroidism, newly diagnosed and lasting under 2 months, affected patients aged 18 to 65.

The chain recombines TRBV7-9 with TRBJ1-3; D is ambiguous. Sequencing was done on a sample of blood. The TCR comes from a woman between 25 and 40 years old with Graves' hyperthyroidism. DNA for the CDR3: TGTGCCAGCAGCACGCCCCCCCGCGAGATTATCTCTGGAAACACCATATATTTT. Protein product: CASSTPPREIISGNTIYF.